Each of the 27 T cell receptor beta chains below was sequenced from the same sample in a study of cytomegalovirus exposure and HLA in healthy donors. The PCR used 60 Vbeta and 13 Jbeta primers. The assay was immunoSEQ multiplex PCR, and TCRdb's table has in-frame clones only and misses some. The sample contains approximately 68,000 clones, roughly 80% of which appear only once. The sequencing sample was made of PBMCs. Receptor source: a woman aged 30 to 39 in good health and CMV-seropositive.

The gene calls are TRBV7-9 and TRBJ2-1; a possible D gene is TRBD2 (6 bases). This CDR3 has 17 amino acids. V lost 3 bases and J 1 base, leaving 16 bases between the germline ends. The germline CDR1 and CDR2 sequences are SEHNR and FQNEAQ (reference sequence). Here the CDR3 DNA reads TGTGCCAGCAGCTTGGCCCTTGGAGGGAGGTCCTACAATGAGCAGTTCTTC. It encodes CASSLALGGRSYNEQFF.

This clone showed up just once. The V and J genes are TRBV5-1 and TRBJ2-2; 8 nucleotides match TRBD1. The CDR3 totals 14 residues. Looked up from germline, CDR1 is SGHRS and CDR2 is YFSETQ. The V segment lost 5 bases and the J segment 7 bases; nucleotides outside the gene matches: 7. In DNA form, the CDR3 reads TGCGCCAGCAGGTTGCCAGGACAGGGCGGGGAGCTGTTTTTT. It yields the protein CASRLPGQGGELFF.

The gene calls are TRBV9 and TRBJ2-7; weak D call: TRBD1 (6 bases). This CDR3 spans 13 amino acids. V shed 4 bases and J shed 3 bases, with 11 bases lying between them. CDR1 and CDR2 from the germline V gene are SGDLS and YYNGEE. In DNA, the CDR3 is TGTGCCAGCAGCCCATCAGGGGTCTACGAGCAGTACTTC. As protein: CASSPSGVYEQYF.

This chain links TRBV5-4 with TRBJ2-7; the match to TRBD2 covers 11 bases. The CDR3 has 15 residues. The V segment lost 5 bases and the J segment 5 bases; nucleotides outside the gene matches: 9. CDR1 SGHNT and CDR2 YYREEE come from the germline V gene (reference sequence). DNA for the CDR3: TGTGCCAGCAGGAGCCCGGGACTAGCGGTCCACGAGCAGTACTTC. Protein sequence: CASRSPGLAVHEQYF.

This clone was seen just once. V and J are TRBV5-6 and TRBJ2-2; 8 bases agree with TRBD2. CDR3 length: 14 residues. CDR1 is SGHDT and CDR2 is YYEEEE in the germline V gene. After removal of 2 bases from V and 6 bases from J, the junction contained 3 bases not matched to a gene. The CDR3 nucleotides are TGTGCCAGCAGCTTCGGACTAGCCGCCGGGGAGCTGTTTTTT. It yields the protein CASSFGLAAGELFF.

The chain is built from TRBV27 and TRBJ2-1; no reliable D call. The germline V gene encodes CDR1 MNHEY and CDR2 SMNVEV (reference sequence). The CDR3 extends over 15 amino acids. V was cut by 3 bases and J by 1 base, with 10 bases left in between. The CDR3 protein is CASSFRGYSYNEQFF. In DNA form, the CDR3 reads TGTGCCAGCAGTTTTCGCGGTTATTCCTACAATGAGCAGTTCTTC.

This rearrangement joins TRBV6-1 to TRBJ2-1, with 10 positions matching TRBD2. This CDR3 region has 13 residues. Per germline, CDR1 MNHNS and CDR2 SASEGT. With V trimmed by 2 bases and J by 14 bases, 6 bases remained unmatched. This chain's CDR3 is CASSERFLAGEFF. The CDR3 nucleotides read TGTGCCAGCAGTGAACGCTTTCTAGCGGGAGAGTTCTTC.

The chain couples TRBV19 to TRBJ2-4; tentative D call: TRBD2 (6 bases). The CDR3 runs to 16 residues. The germline gives CDR1 LNHDA, CDR2 SQIVND (reference sequence). Trimming shortened V by 6 bases and J by 0 bases, and 15 bases separated the two germline ends. CDR3 residues: CASRGSSGLAKNIQYF. DNA of the CDR3: TGTGCCAGTAGGGGGAGTAGCGGTCTAGCCAAAAACATTCAGTACTTC. The full variable domain, rest sourced from reference TRBV19 and TRBJ2-4, is DGGITQSPKYLFRKEGQNVTLSCEQNLNHDAMYWYRQDPGQGLRLIYYSQIVNDFQKGDIAEGYSVSREKKESFPLTVTSAQKNPTAFYLCASRGSSGLAKNIQYFGAGTRLSVL.

The V and J genes are TRBV6-1 and TRBJ1-2, with 9 bases identical to TRBD1. Germline assignment: CDR1 MNHNS and CDR2 SASEGT. V gave up 4 bases and J gave up 5 bases; unmatched junction bases: 5. The CDR3 is 14 amino acids. The CDR3 sequence: CASSAAGTGYGYTF. The CDR3, as DNA: TGTGCCAGCAGTGCCGCCGGGACAGGGTATGGCTACACCTTC.

The J gene is TRBJ2-7, the V gene TRBV18; 9 nucleotides line up with TRBD1. V lost 5 bases to trimming and J lost 7 bases; unmatched junction nucleotides: 6. The CDR3 sequence is 13 residues long. CDR1 is KGHSH and CDR2 is LQKENI in the germline V gene. CDR3 amino acids: CASSNGTGREQYF. The CDR3 region has the DNA TGTGCCAGCTCAAACGGGACAGGGAGGGAGCAGTACTTC. The whole variable domain, remainder taken from reference TRBV18 and TRBJ2-7, is NAGVMQNPRHLVRRRGQEARLRCSPMKGHSHVYWYRQLPEEGLKFMVYLQKENIIDESGMPKERFSAEFPKEGPSILRIQQVVRGDSAAYFCASSNGTGREQYFGPGTRLTVT.

The count of this clone is one. The chain carries TRBV13 and TRBJ2-3, with TRBD2 matching over 13 bases. V lost 6 bases to trimming and J lost 8 bases; unmatched junction nucleotides: 14. The germline V gene encodes CDR1 PRHDT and CDR2 FYEKMQ (reference sequence). This CDR3 spans 17 amino acids. The CDR3 here is CASRQFGLAGDRATQYF. In DNA, the CDR3 is TGTGCCAGCAGGCAATTCGGACTAGCGGGAGATCGGGCTACGCAGTATTTT.

V usage is TRBV28 and J usage is TRBJ2-7; 7 bases are a match to TRBD2. The V segment lost 5 bases and the J segment 1 base; nucleotides outside the gene matches: 8. This CDR3 is 15 amino acids long. The germline V gene has CDR1 MDHEN and CDR2 SYDVKM. CDR3 residues: CASSPHSGPSYEQYF. The CDR3 region has the DNA TGTGCCAGCAGTCCGCATAGCGGGCCTTCCTACGAGCAGTACTTC.

This chain uses TRBV4-2 with TRBJ2-3; 14 nucleotides line up with TRBD2. CDR1 LGHNA and CDR2 YNFKEQ come from the germline V gene. The trim removed 0 bases at V and 14 bases at J, leaving 10 bases unmatched. There are 16 residues in the CDR3. The CDR3: CASSQDFRLAGGVGYF. CDR3 in DNA: TGTGCCAGCAGCCAAGATTTCAGACTAGCGGGAGGGGTGGGGTATTTT.

The chain employs TRBV4-3 and TRBJ2-3; D unresolved. The CDR3 is made up of 14 amino acids. Trimming left V 1 base short and J 0 bases short, with 5 bases between. CDR1 is LGHNA, CDR2 YSLEER, per germline. The CDR3 DNA sequence: TGCGCCAGCAGCCAAGTAACTAGCACAGATACGCAGTATTTT. Amino acids: CASSQVTSTDTQYF.

This chain joins TRBV19 and TRBJ1-4, with a possible D match to TRBD1 (6 bases). CDR3 length equals 18 residues. Germline values: CDR1 LNHDA, CDR2 SQIVND (reference sequence). V was clipped by 3 bases and J by 0 bases, with 17 bases between them. Here the CDR3 DNA reads TGTGCCAGTAGTATGTGGATTCTAAGACAGGCAACTAATGAAAAACTGTTTTTT. It translates to CASSMWILRQATNEKLFF. The full variable domain, with the rest looked up from reference TRBV19 and TRBJ1-4, is DGGITQSPKYLFRKEGQNVTLSCEQNLNHDAMYWYRQDPGQGLRLIYYSQIVNDFQKGDIAEGYSVSREKKESFPLTVTSAQKNPTAFYLCASSMWILRQATNEKLFFGSGTQLSVL.

The CDR3: CASSLGSGFGEKLFF. CDR3 bases: TGCGCCAGCAGCTTGGGGTCAGGGTTTGGGGAAAAACTGTTTTTT. The rearrangement uses TRBV5-1 and TRBJ1-4, with a possible D match to TRBD1 (5 bases). Germline-derived CDR1 and CDR2 are SGHRS and YFSETQ. The ends were cut back, 0 bases at V and 8 bases at J, with 14 bases in the middle. The CDR3 covers 15 residues.

The chain's CDR3 is CASSTSGRSDEQFF. CDR3 nucleotides: TGTGCCAGTTCTACTAGCGGGAGATCAGATGAGCAGTTCTTC. The V gene is TRBV19, the J gene TRBJ2-1; 11 bases align to TRBD2. Germline V gene sequence: CDR1 LNHDA, CDR2 SQIVND (reference sequence). V was clipped by 8 bases and J by 8 bases; unmatched bases: 8. The CDR3 covers 14 residues.

The chain employs TRBV27 and TRBJ2-3; 7 bases match TRBD2. The germline gives CDR1 MNHEY, CDR2 SMNVEV (reference sequence). There are 14 residues in the CDR3. The trim removed 7 bases at V and 4 bases at J, leaving 8 bases unmatched. CDR3 DNA sequence: TGTGCCAGCACCGGAGCGGGACGGGCAGATACGCAGTATTTT. It yields the protein CASTGAGRADTQYF.

The chain is built from TRBV19 and TRBJ2-2, with 10 bases fitting TRBD2. The CDR3 contains 21 residues. Trimming took 3 bases from V and 0 from J; bases not matched to a gene: 16. Germline V gives CDR1 LNHDA, CDR2 SQIVND (reference sequence). The CDR3: CASSMGLFTSGAGSNTGELFF. The DNA of the CDR3 is TGTGCCAGTAGTATGGGGCTTTTCACTAGCGGGGCGGGCTCGAACACCGGGGAGCTGTTTTTT.

The chain couples TRBV2 to TRBJ2-2, with TRBD1 matching 9 bases. The CDR3 runs 14 residues. Trimming cost V 6 bases and J 5 bases; bases outside gene matches: 4. Germline V CDR1 and CDR2: SNHLY, FYNNEI. The CDR3 coding sequence is TGTGCCAGCAGCAGGGACAGGGTTACCGGGGAGCTGTTTTTT. Translation gives CASSRDRVTGELFF.

V is TRBV15 and J is TRBJ2-7; 7 positions agree with TRBD2. V lost 3 bases and J lost 0; bases outside the gene matches: 2. Germline values: CDR1 LNHNV, CDR2 YYDKDF (reference sequence). The CDR3 spans 14 residues. As DNA, the CDR3 is TGTGCCACCAGCAGCGGGAGGACCTCCTACGAGCAGTACTTC. It specifies CATSSGRTSYEQYF. Filled out from reference TRBV15 and TRBJ2-7, the complete variable domain reads DAMVIQNPRYQVTQFGKPVTLSCSQTLNHNVMYWYQQKSSQAPKLLFHYYDKDFNNEADTPDNFQSRRPNTSFCFLDIRSPGLGDTAMYLCATSSGRTSYEQYFGPGTRLTVT.

The genes are TRBV20-1 and TRBJ2-7; D unresolved. From germline, CDR1 is DFQATT and CDR2 SNEGSKA (reference sequence). V lost 6 bases, J lost 4 bases, and 10 bases lay in between. The CDR3 has 11 residues. Written as DNA, the CDR3 is TGCAGTGCCTATGATAATTACGAGCAGTACTTC. Translating it yields CSAYDNYEQYF.

V usage is TRBV9 and J usage is TRBJ2-2; D gene uncertain. Germline CDR1 is SGDLS and CDR2 is YYNGEE. This CDR3 region has 12 residues. The V end was cut by 4 bases, the J end by 8 bases, with 9 bases between. The CDR3 region is CASSPSRGELFF. CDR3 nucleotide sequence: TGTGCCAGCAGCCCCTCGAGAGGGGAGCTGTTTTTT. Based on the CDR3 plus reference TRBV9 and TRBJ2-2, the full variable domain is DSGVTQTPKHLITATGQRVTLRCSPRSGDLSVYWYQQSLDQGLQFLIQYYNGEERAKGNILERFSAQQFPDLHSELNLSSLELGDSALYFCASSPSRGELFFGEGSRLTVL.

V is TRBV2 and J is TRBJ2-1, with 9 bases that match TRBD2. Germline trimming cut 6 bases from V and 8 bases from J; bases unmatched to any gene: 14. Germline loops: CDR1 SNHLY, CDR2 FYNNEI. The CDR3 consists of 16 residues. The CDR3 DNA reads as TGTGCCAGCAGCCTTAAGCGAGCGGGAGGTGTTCATGAGCAGTTCTTC. It translates to CASSLKRAGGVHEQFF.

The chain combines TRBV19 with TRBJ2-1, with D maybe TRBD2 (6 bases). This CDR3 is 14 amino acids long. Germline lookup yields CDR1 LNHDA and CDR2 SQIVND (reference sequence). Trimming removed 3 bases from V and 10 bases from J, with 16 bases in between. The CDR3 sequence: CASSMRLEVPEQFF. The CDR3 DNA reads as TGTGCCAGTAGTATGCGACTAGAGGTCCCGGAGCAGTTCTTC.

This clone has just a few counts. This chain uses TRBV27 with TRBJ1-3, with D possibly being TRBD1 (6 bases). V lost 5 bases to trimming and J lost 2 bases, with 13 bases between them. The CDR3 loop spans 15 amino acids. The germline V gene has CDR1 MNHEY and CDR2 SMNVEV (reference sequence). The CDR3 protein is CASSPTTGTGNTIYF. The CDR3 bases are TGTGCCAGCAGTCCCACCACAGGGACTGGAAACACCATATATTTT.

Written as DNA, the CDR3 is TGTGCCAGCAGGGACAGCAACTATGGCTACACCTTC. Protein product: CASRDSNYGYTF. The rearrangement links TRBV2 to TRBJ1-2, with D possibly being TRBD1 (6 bases). The CDR3 runs to 12 residues. Deletions cut 6 bases from V and 2 bases from J, with 7 bases between. Germline V gene lookup returns CDR1 SNHLY and CDR2 FYNNEI.